One T cell receptor beta chain is described in this entry. Deletions cut 5 bases from V and 16 bases from J, with 15 bases between. Germline V gene data show CDR1 as SGHVS and CDR2 as FQNEAQ. There are 12 residues in the CDR3. The sample comes from a study of T cells in Graves' hyperthyroidism and ophthalmopathy. RNA transcripts gave rise to amplified TCR beta CDR3 regions. First-round RT-PCR targeting the TCR CDR3 was performed with the HTBI primer set. Using its own MiXCR run on the multiplex PCR reads, TCRdb lists one record per CDR3 protein. The table has around 620,000 distinct CDR3 sequences, 46% seen once.

The sample comprised peripheral blood or thyroid tissue (not recorded which). This TCR came from an adult woman with Graves' disease, either hyperthyroidism or ophthalmopathy (not recorded which). This chain uses TRBV7-8 with TRBJ2-6; possibly TRBD1 or TRBD2 for D (5 bases each). The CDR3 DNA is TGTGCCAGCAGCACTGGGGCCGGGGAGCTGACTTTC. The encoded protein is CASSTGAGELTF. Variable domain in full (rest from reference TRBV7-8 and TRBJ2-6): GAGVSQSPRYKVAKRGQDVALRCDPISGHVSLFWYQQALGQGPEFLTYFQNEAQLDKSGLPSDRFFAERPEGSVSTLKIQRTQQEDSAVYLCASSTGAGELTFGAGSRLTVL.